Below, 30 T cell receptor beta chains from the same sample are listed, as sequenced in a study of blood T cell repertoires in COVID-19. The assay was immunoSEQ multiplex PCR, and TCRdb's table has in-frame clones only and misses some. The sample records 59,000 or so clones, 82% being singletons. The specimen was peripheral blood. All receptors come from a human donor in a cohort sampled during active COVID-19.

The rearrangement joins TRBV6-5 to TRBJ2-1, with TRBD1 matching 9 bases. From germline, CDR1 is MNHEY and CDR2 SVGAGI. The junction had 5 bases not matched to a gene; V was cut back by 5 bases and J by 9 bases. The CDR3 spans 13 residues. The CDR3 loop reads CASSLQGASEQFF. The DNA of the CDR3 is TGTGCCAGCAGTCTACAGGGGGCGTCTGAGCAGTTCTTC.

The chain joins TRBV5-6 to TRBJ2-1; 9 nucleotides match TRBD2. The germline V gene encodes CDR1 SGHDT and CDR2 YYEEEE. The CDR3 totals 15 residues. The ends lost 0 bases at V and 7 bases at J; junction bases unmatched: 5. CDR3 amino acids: CASSLDSSGVNEQFF. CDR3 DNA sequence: TGTGCCAGCAGCTTGGATTCTAGCGGGGTTAATGAGCAGTTCTTC.

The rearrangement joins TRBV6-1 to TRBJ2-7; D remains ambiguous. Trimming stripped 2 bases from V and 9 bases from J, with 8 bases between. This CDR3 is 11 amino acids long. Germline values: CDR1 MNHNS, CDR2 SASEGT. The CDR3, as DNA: TGTGCCAGCAGTGAAAACTTTGTGCAGTACGTC. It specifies CASSENFVQYV.

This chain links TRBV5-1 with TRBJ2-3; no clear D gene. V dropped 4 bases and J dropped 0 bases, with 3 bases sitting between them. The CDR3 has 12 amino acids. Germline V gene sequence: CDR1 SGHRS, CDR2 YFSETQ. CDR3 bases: TGCGCCAGCAGCCCGAGCACAGATACGCAGTATTTT. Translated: CASSPSTDTQYF.

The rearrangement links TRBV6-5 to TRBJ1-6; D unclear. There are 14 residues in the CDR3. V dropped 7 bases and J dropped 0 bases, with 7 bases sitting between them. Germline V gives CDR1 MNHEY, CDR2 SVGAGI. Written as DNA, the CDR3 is TGTGCCAGCACTAGGAGCTCCTATAATTCACCCCTCCACTTT. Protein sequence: CASTRSSYNSPLHF.

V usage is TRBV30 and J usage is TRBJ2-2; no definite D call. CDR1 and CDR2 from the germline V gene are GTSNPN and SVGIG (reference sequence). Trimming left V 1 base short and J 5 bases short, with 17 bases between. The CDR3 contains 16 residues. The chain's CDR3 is CAWSGTSLPRTGELFF. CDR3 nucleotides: TGTGCCTGGAGTGGAACGTCCCTACCGAGAACCGGGGAGCTGTTTTTT.

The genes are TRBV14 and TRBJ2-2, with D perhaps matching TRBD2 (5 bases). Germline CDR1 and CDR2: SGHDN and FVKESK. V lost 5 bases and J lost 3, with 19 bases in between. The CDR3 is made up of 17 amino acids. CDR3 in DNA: TGTGCCAGCAGCTCACGGACTTACTTTAGGGACACCGGGGAGCTGTTTTTT. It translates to CASSSRTYFRDTGELFF.

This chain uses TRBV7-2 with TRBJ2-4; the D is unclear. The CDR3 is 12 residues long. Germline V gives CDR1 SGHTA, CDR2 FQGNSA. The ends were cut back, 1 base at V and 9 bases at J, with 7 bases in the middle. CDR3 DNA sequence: TGTGCCAGCAGCTTAGACTCTTCCATTCAGTACTTC. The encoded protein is CASSLDSSIQYF.

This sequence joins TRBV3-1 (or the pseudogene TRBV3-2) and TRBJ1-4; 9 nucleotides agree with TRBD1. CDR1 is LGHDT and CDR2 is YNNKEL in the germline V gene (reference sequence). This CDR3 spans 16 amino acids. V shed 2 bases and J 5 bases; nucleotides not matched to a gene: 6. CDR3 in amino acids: CASSQYGDRENEKLFF. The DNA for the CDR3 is TGTGCCAGCAGCCAATATGGGGACAGGGAAAATGAAAAACTGTTTTTT.

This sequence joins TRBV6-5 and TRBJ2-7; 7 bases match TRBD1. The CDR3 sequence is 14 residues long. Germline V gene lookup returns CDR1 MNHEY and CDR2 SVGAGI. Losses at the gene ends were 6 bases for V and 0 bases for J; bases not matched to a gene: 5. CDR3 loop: CASSPWTGSYEQYF. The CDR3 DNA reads TGTGCCAGCAGCCCCTGGACAGGCTCCTACGAGCAGTACTTC.

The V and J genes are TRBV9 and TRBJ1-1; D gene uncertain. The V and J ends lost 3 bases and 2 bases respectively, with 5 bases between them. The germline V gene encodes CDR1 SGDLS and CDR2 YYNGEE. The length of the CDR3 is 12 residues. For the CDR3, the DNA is TGTGCCAGCAGCGGGAGTAACACTGAAGCTTTCTTT. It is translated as CASSGSNTEAFF.

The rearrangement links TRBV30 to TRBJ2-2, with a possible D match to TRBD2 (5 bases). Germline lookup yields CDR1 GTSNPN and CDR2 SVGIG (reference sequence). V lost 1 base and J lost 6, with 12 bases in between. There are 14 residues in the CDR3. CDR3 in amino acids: CAWSARGYAGELFF. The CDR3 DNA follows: TGTGCCTGGAGTGCCCGAGGGTATGCCGGGGAGCTGTTTTTT.

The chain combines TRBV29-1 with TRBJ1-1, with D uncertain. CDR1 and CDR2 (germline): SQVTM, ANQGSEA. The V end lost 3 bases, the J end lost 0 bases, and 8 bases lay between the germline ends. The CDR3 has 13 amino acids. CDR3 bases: TGCAGCGTTGAGCGGCAGATGAACACTGAAGCTTTCTTT. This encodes CSVERQMNTEAFF. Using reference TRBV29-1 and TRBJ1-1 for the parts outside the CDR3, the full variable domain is SAVISQKPSRDICQRGTSLTIQCQVDSQVTMMFWYRQQPGQSLTLIATANQGSEATYESGFVIDKFPISRPNLTFSTLTVSNMSPEDSSIYLCSVERQMNTEAFFGQGTRLTVV.

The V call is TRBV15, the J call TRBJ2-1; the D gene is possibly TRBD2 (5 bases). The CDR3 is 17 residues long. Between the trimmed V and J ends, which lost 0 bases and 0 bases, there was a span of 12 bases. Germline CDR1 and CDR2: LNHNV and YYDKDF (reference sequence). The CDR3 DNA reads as TGTGCCACCAGCAGAGATGTGGTAGGAGGCTCCTACAATGAGCAGTTCTTC. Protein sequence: CATSRDVVGGSYNEQFF.

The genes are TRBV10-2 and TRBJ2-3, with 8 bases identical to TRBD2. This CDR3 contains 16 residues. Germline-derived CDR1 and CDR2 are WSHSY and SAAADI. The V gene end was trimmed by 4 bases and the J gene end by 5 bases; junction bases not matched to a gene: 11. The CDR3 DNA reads TGCGCCAGCAGTGCGGGAGGGGGTGGGGCTGGAGATACGCAGTATTTT. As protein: CASSAGGGGAGDTQYF.

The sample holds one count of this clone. The chain's CDR3 is CASSPWTGSSGNTIYF. CDR3 bases: TGTGCCAGCAGCCCTTGGACAGGGAGCTCTGGAAACACCATATATTTT. The chain couples TRBV5-4 to TRBJ1-3; 8 bases line up with TRBD1. V shed 4 bases, J shed 0 bases, and the junction held 6 bases outside the gene matches. The CDR3 loop spans 16 amino acids. The germline CDR1 and CDR2 sequences are SGHNT and YYREEE (reference sequence).

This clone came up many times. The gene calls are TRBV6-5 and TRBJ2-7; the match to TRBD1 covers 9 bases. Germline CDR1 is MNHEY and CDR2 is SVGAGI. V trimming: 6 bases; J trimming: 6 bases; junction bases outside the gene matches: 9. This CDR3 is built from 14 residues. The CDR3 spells CASSLSQGAGEQYV. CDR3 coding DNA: TGTGCCAGCAGCCTCTCACAGGGGGCGGGCGAGCAGTACGTC.

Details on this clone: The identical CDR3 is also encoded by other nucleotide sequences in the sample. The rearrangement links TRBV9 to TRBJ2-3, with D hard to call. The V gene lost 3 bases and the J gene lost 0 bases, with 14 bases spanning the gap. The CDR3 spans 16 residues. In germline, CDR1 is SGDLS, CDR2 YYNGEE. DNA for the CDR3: TGTGCCAGCAGCGCCCGCGGTGCGCCAAGCACAGATACGCAGTATTTT. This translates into CASSARGAPSTDTQYF. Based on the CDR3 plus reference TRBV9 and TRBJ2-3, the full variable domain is DSGVTQTPKHLITATGQRVTLRCSPRSGDLSVYWYQQSLDQGLQFLIQYYNGEERAKGNILERFSAQQFPDLHSELNLSSLELGDSALYFCASSARGAPSTDTQYFGPGTRLTVL.

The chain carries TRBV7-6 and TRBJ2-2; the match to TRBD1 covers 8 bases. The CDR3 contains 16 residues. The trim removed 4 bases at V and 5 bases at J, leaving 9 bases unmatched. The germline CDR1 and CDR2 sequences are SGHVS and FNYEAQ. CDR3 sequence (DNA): TGTGCCAGCAGCTATCAGGGGGCCGGGATAACCGGGGAGCTGTTTTTT. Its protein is CASSYQGAGITGELFF.

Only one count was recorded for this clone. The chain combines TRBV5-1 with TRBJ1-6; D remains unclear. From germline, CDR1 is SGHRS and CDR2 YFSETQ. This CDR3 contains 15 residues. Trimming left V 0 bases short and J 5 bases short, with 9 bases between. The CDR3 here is CASSLDRFNNSPLHF. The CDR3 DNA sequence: TGCGCCAGCAGCTTGGACCGGTTCAATAATTCACCCCTCCACTTT.

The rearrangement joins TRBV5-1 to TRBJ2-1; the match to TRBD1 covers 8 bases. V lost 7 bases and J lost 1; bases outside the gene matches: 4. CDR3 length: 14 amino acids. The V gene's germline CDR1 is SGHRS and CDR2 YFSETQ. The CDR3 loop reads CASQQGDSYNEQFF. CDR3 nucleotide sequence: TGCGCCAGCCAACAGGGGGATTCCTACAATGAGCAGTTCTTC. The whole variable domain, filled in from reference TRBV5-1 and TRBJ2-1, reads KAGVTQTPRYLIKTRGQQVTLSCSPISGHRSVSWYQQTPGQGLQFLFEYFSETQRNKGNFPGRFSGRQFSNSRSEMNVSTLELGDSALYLCASQQGDSYNEQFFGPGTRLTVL.

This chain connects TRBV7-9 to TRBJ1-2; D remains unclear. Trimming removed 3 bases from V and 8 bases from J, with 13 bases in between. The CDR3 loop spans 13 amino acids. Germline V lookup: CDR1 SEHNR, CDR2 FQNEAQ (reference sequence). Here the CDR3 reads CASSFREGYGYTF. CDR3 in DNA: TGTGCCAGCAGCTTTAGGGAGGGCTACGGCTACACCTTC.

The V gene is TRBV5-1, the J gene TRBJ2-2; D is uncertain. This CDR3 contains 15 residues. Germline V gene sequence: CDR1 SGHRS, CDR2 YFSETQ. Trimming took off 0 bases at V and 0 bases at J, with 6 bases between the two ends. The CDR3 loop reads CASSLGYTNTGELFF. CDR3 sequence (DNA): TGCGCCAGCAGCTTGGGGTACACGAACACCGGGGAGCTGTTTTTT.

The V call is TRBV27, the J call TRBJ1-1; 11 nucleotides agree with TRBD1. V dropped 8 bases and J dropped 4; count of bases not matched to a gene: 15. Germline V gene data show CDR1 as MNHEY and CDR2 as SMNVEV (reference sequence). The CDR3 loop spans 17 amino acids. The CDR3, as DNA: TGTGCCAGCCGCTTCCTAGGACAGGGGGCCCGGGGCACTGAAGCTTTCTTT. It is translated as CASRFLGQGARGTEAFF.

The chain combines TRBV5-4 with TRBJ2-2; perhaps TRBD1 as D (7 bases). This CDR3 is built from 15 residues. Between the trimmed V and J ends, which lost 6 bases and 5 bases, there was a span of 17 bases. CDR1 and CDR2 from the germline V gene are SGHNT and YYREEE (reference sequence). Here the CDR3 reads CASNPAGGQTGELFF. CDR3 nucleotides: TGTGCCAGCAACCCGGCCGGGGGACAGACCGGGGAGCTGTTTTTT.

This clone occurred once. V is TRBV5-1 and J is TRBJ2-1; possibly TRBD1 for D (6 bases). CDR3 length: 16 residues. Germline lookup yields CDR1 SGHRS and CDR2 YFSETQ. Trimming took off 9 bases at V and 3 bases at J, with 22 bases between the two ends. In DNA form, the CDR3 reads TGCGCCACCAAACCATTAGACAGGTACGGCTACAATGAGCAGTTCTTC. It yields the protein CATKPLDRYGYNEQFF.

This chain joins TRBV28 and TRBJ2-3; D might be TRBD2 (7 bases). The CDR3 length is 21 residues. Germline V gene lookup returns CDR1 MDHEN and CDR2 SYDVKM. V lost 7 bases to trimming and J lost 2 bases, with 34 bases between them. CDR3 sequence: CASTTPWGGPRGGASTDTQYF. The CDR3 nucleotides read TGTGCCAGCACCACCCCCTGGGGAGGCCCAAGGGGGGGGGCTTCCACAGATACGCAGTATTTT.

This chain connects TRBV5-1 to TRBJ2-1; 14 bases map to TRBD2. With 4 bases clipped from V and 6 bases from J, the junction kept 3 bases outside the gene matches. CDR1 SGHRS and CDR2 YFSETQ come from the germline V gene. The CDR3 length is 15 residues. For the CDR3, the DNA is TGCGCCAGCAGCCTGGGACTAGCGGGGGTCAATGAGCAGTTCTTC. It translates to CASSLGLAGVNEQFF.

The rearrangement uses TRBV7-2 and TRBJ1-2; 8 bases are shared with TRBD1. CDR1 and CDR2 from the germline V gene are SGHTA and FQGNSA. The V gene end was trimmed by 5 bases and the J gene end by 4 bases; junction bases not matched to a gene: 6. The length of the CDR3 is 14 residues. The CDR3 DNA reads TGTGCCAGCAGCCAGGGACAGGACAGCTATGGCTACACCTTC. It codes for CASSQGQDSYGYTF.

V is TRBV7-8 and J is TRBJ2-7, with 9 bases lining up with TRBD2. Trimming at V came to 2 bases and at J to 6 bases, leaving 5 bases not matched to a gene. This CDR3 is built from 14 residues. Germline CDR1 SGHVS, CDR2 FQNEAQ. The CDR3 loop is CASSLSIAGAEQYF. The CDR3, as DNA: TGTGCCAGCAGCTTATCGATAGCGGGGGCCGAGCAGTACTTC.